One and the same sample provided the 25 T cell receptor beta chains below, sequenced in a study of blood T cell repertoires in COVID-19. The protocol was immunoSEQ multiplex PCR, while the TCRdb copy is restricted to in-frame clones and leaves out a portion. The data contain 60,000 to 85,000 clones, approximately 86% of them singletons. Specimen: peripheral blood. The receptors were gathered from a woman of 80 years or more with active or convalescent COVID-19.

The chain has TRBV7-2 and TRBJ2-2; 10 nucleotides align to TRBD2. CDR1 and CDR2 from the germline V gene are SGHTA and FQGNSA. V lost 0 bases, J lost 6 bases, and 4 bases stayed unmatched. This CDR3 is 16 amino acids long. This CDR3 reads CASSLAAGGPSGELFF. The DNA of the CDR3 is TGTGCCAGCAGCTTAGCAGCGGGAGGGCCGTCCGGGGAGCTGTTTTTT.

The V gene is TRBV11-3, the J gene TRBJ2-7, with a weak D call TRBD1 (6 bases). Germline V gene data show CDR1 as SGHNT and CDR2 as YENEEA. The CDR3 runs to 16 residues. The germline V and J ends were trimmed by 2 bases and 2 bases, with 16 bases remaining between them. The CDR3 nucleotides read TGTGCCAGCAGCTTACATATGGGCAGGGACACCTACGAGCAGTACTTC. Protein: CASSLHMGRDTYEQYF. Filled out from reference TRBV11-3 and TRBJ2-7, the complete variable domain reads EAGVVQSPRYKIIEKKQPVAFWCNPISGHNTLYWYLQNLGQGPELLIRYENEEAVDDSQLPKDRFSAERLKGVDSTLKIQPAELGDSAVYLCASSLHMGRDTYEQYFGPGTRLTVT.

The table lists this clone with a few counts. V and J are TRBV2 and TRBJ1-2, with 8 bases that match TRBD1. The germline V gene has CDR1 SNHLY and CDR2 FYNNEI. V shed 7 bases and J 6 bases; nucleotides not matched to a gene: 16. The CDR3 consists of 16 residues. CDR3 amino acids: CASTPGAGGLRHGYTF. In nucleotides, the CDR3 is TGTGCCAGCACCCCGGGAGCAGGGGGCCTTAGACATGGCTACACCTTC.

This clone was observed once. The chain employs TRBV10-3 and TRBJ1-2, with D maybe TRBD1 (5 bases). The CDR3 extends over 15 amino acids. From germline, CDR1 is ENHRY and CDR2 SYGVKD. The V gene lost 6 bases and the J gene lost 0 bases, with 14 bases spanning the gap. Written as DNA, the CDR3 is TGTGCCATCAGGTCTGGGGCGGAGTCTAACTATGGCTACACCTTC. Its protein is CAIRSGAESNYGYTF.

The V call is TRBV4-1, the J call TRBJ1-3; D remains unclear. Trimming left V 1 base short and J 0 bases short, with 16 bases between. The CDR3 covers 18 residues. Looked up from germline, CDR1 is MGHRA and CDR2 is YSYEKL. The CDR3 DNA is TGCGCCAGCAGCCAAGGAGTCCTCCGGAGGAACTCTGGAAACACCATATATTTT. This gives the protein CASSQGVLRRNSGNTIYF.

The chain recombines TRBV24-1 with TRBJ2-3; D perhaps matches TRBD2 (6 bases). V was trimmed by 3 bases and J by 5 bases, leaving 8 bases between them. This CDR3 has 13 amino acids. The germline gives CDR1 KGHDR, CDR2 SFDVKD. DNA for the CDR3: TGTGCCACCAGTGATCCTAGCGTAGATACGCAGTATTTT. Translation: CATSDPSVDTQYF.

Only one count was recorded for this clone. The V call is TRBV5-3, the J call TRBJ2-1; no reliable D call. TRBV5-3 is an ORF; its function is uncertain. The V end was cut by 8 bases, the J end by 4 bases, with 16 bases between. This CDR3 region has 14 residues. For the CDR3, the DNA is TGTGCCAGGACCTTGGGCAGTTGGTACAATGAGCAGTTCTTC. It codes for CARTLGSWYNEQFF.

This clone was detected only once. The chain combines TRBV5-1 with TRBJ2-3; 11 nucleotides agree with TRBD2. V lost 4 bases to trimming and J lost 1 base; unmatched junction nucleotides: 2. This CDR3 is 15 amino acids long. Germline V CDR1 and CDR2: SGHRS, YFSETQ. The CDR3 loop is CASSLGLAGTDTQYF. The CDR3 DNA reads as TGCGCCAGCAGCCTGGGACTAGCGGGCACAGATACGCAGTATTTT. The whole variable domain, filled in from reference TRBV5-1 and TRBJ2-3, reads KAGVTQTPRYLIKTRGQQVTLSCSPISGHRSVSWYQQTPGQGLQFLFEYFSETQRNKGNFPGRFSGRQFSNSRSEMNVSTLELGDSALYLCASSLGLAGTDTQYFGPGTRLTVL.

The V gene is TRBV11-1, the J gene TRBJ2-7; D might be TRBD2 (6 bases). The V end lost 5 bases, the J end lost 3 bases, and 11 bases lay between the germline ends. The CDR3 has 13 residues. Germline V gene data show CDR1 as SGHAT and CDR2 as FQDESV (reference sequence). CDR3 coding DNA: TGTGCCAGCAGCGAACTAGCCCTCTACGAGCAGTACTTC. Translating gives CASSELALYEQYF.

This chain connects TRBV12-5 to TRBJ2-1; 9 positions agree with TRBD1. The V segment lost 2 bases and the J segment 7 bases; nucleotides outside the gene matches: 9. Germline V lookup: CDR1 LGHNT, CDR2 FRNRAP. CDR3 length equals 16 residues. The CDR3 here is CASGLTPGTGFNEQFF. CDR3 nucleotide sequence: TGTGCTAGTGGTTTGACCCCCGGGACAGGGTTTAATGAGCAGTTCTTC.

V usage is TRBV4-2 and J usage is TRBJ1-1, with D maybe TRBD1 (5 bases). V was trimmed by 1 base and J by 7 bases, leaving 28 bases between them. This CDR3 has 19 residues. Germline values: CDR1 LGHNA, CDR2 YNFKEQ. CDR3 loop: CASSQVLGSSLLRGDEAFF. CDR3 in DNA: TGTGCCAGCAGCCAAGTCCTGGGATCGTCGCTCCTCCGGGGGGATGAAGCTTTCTTT.

This sequence joins TRBV7-2 and TRBJ1-2; D remains ambiguous. V was pared by 4 bases and J by 8 bases, with 20 bases between. Per germline, CDR1 SGHTA and CDR2 FQGNSA. This CDR3 region has 15 residues. The CDR3 coding sequence is TGTGCCAGCAGCTGGTCCGGGGAAGGTGTAGAAGGCTACACCTTC. Protein product: CASSWSGEGVEGYTF.

The chain recombines TRBV4-1 with TRBJ2-5; D call uncertain. The germline gives CDR1 MGHRA, CDR2 YSYEKL. V lost 4 bases, J lost 2 bases, and 14 bases lay in between. CDR3 size: 15 residues. DNA for the CDR3: TGCGCCAGCAGCCTACGGTATCTAGGTCAAGAGACCCAGTACTTC. Its protein product is CASSLRYLGQETQYF.

The genes are TRBV5-5 and TRBJ2-3; D might be TRBD2 (5 bases). Trimming stripped 2 bases from V and 1 base from J, with 14 bases between. The CDR3 sequence is 16 residues long. The germline gives CDR1 SGHKS, CDR2 YYEKEE (reference sequence). This CDR3 is CASSFMGEWRTDTQYF. The CDR3, as DNA: TGTGCCAGCAGCTTTATGGGAGAGTGGCGCACAGATACGCAGTATTTT. Full variable domain (outside the CDR3, taken from reference TRBV5-5 and TRBJ2-3): DAGVTQSPTHLIKTRGQQVTLRCSPISGHKSVSWYQQVLGQGPQFIFQYYEKEERGRGNFPDRFSARQFPNYSSELNVNALLLGDSALYLCASSFMGEWRTDTQYFGPGTRLTVL.

The chain uses TRBV5-1 and TRBJ2-7; TRBD1 matches at 10 bases. Germline CDR1 is SGHRS and CDR2 is YFSETQ. Unmatched junction bases numbered 1, after V lost 3 bases and J lost 4 bases. This CDR3 has 13 residues. The CDR3 nucleotides read TGCGCCAGCAGCTGGACAGGGGGGTACGAGCAGTACTTC. The encoded protein is CASSWTGGYEQYF.

The chain employs TRBV4-1 and TRBJ1-1, with a possible D match to TRBD1 (6 bases). This CDR3 is built from 15 residues. The germline gives CDR1 MGHRA, CDR2 YSYEKL. V was trimmed by 4 bases and J by 4 bases, leaving 16 bases between them. The CDR3 nucleotides read TGCGCCAGCAGCCTAGGGGGGGGCCGGGCCACTGAAGCTTTCTTT. Amino acid sequence: CASSLGGGRATEAFF.

This clone has just a few counts. This sequence joins TRBV5-5 and TRBJ1-6, with 8 bases identical to TRBD1. After removal of 4 bases from V and 8 bases from J, the junction contained 8 bases not matched to a gene. CDR3 length: 15 amino acids. The V gene's germline CDR1 is SGHKS and CDR2 YYEKEE (reference sequence). The CDR3 reads CASSKTATGDSPLHF. For the CDR3, the DNA is TGTGCCAGCAGCAAAACCGCGACAGGGGATTCACCCCTCCACTTT.

The chain joins TRBV10-3 to TRBJ2-3; D possibly corresponds to TRBD2 (6 bases). With 0 bases removed from V and 5 bases from J, the gap between germline ends came to 18 bases. Germline V gene sequence: CDR1 ENHRY, CDR2 SYGVKD. The CDR3 is made up of 17 amino acids. This chain's CDR3 is CAISESRLTRGEDTQYF. The CDR3 DNA reads as TGTGCCATCAGTGAGTCGAGGCTGACTAGAGGCGAAGATACGCAGTATTTT.

The rearrangement links TRBV10-3 to TRBJ2-1; TRBD1 is a possible D gene (6 bases). This CDR3 contains 15 residues. Per germline, CDR1 ENHRY and CDR2 SYGVKD. With 0 bases removed from V and 4 bases from J, the gap between germline ends came to 10 bases. This CDR3 reads CAISESRGGYNEQFF. CDR3 DNA sequence: TGTGCCATCAGTGAGTCTCGAGGGGGTTACAATGAGCAGTTCTTC.

This clone has a single count. This sequence joins TRBV10-2 and TRBJ2-3; maybe TRBD2 (6 bases). Germline CDR1 reads WSHSY; CDR2 reads SAAADI. The CDR3 length is 13 residues. V was cut by 6 bases and J by 0 bases, with 7 bases left in between. The DNA for the CDR3 is TGCGCCAGCAGCGGACTAAGCACAGATACGCAGTATTTT. Translation gives CASSGLSTDTQYF.

The V call is TRBV7-2, the J call TRBJ2-3, with D perhaps matching TRBD1 (6 bases). CDR3 length equals 16 residues. With 5 bases removed from V and 5 bases from J, the gap between germline ends came to 20 bases. Germline assignment: CDR1 SGHTA and CDR2 FQGNSA. The CDR3 DNA is TGTGCCAGCAGCCCTAGAGGGGCAGGGGTGGGAGATACGCAGTATTTT. Encoded protein: CASSPRGAGVGDTQYF.

This chain joins TRBV19 and TRBJ2-2; D not certain. Germline V CDR1 and CDR2: LNHDA, SQIVND (reference sequence). The CDR3 has 11 residues. Between the trimmed V and J ends, which lost 9 bases and 0 bases, there was a span of 2 bases. In DNA, the CDR3 is TGTGCCAGCGCGAACACCGGGGAGCTGTTTTTT. It translates to CASANTGELFF.

This chain joins TRBV3-1 (or the pseudogene TRBV3-2) and TRBJ1-5, with D possibly TRBD1 on 5 matching bases. The CDR3 has 16 amino acids. Trimming cost V 4 bases and J 6 bases, with 19 bases left between them. CDR1 is LGHDT and CDR2 is YNNKEL in the germline V gene (reference sequence). The CDR3 here is CASSPRPGQGGQPQHF. CDR3 DNA: TGTGCCAGCAGCCCGCGGCCCGGCCAGGGTGGTCAGCCCCAGCATTTT.

This sequence joins TRBV12-5 and TRBJ2-3; TRBD1 is a possible D gene (5 bases). CDR1 is LGHNT, CDR2 FRNRAP, per germline. Between the trimmed V and J ends, which lost 5 bases and 5 bases, there was a span of 11 bases. CDR3 length: 13 residues. CDR3 amino acids: CASGPSQGDTQYF. The CDR3 DNA sequence: TGTGCTAGTGGTCCCTCCCAGGGAGATACGCAGTATTTT.

The chain employs TRBV7-2 and TRBJ2-5; D gene ambiguous. Germline assignment: CDR1 SGHTA and CDR2 FQGNSA. CDR3 length: 14 amino acids. Trimming pared 2 bases from V and 1 base from J, leaving 8 bases between. This chain's CDR3 is CASSLLAFQETQYF. Written as DNA, the CDR3 is TGTGCCAGCAGCTTATTAGCTTTCCAAGAGACCCAGTACTTC.